The clone carrying this T cell receptor (beta chain) was observed a few times. Its cognate antigen is unknown. J lost 2 bases, V lost 6 bases, and 7 bases had no gene match. CDR1 is DFQATT, CDR2 SNEGSKA, per germline (reference sequence). CDR3 size: 14 residues. This sample stems from a study of T cell repertoires in cytomegalovirus infection. General study results and limits: Frequencies of public TCR beta families were cumulated, and this identified carriers of CMV plus the relevant HLA. The ex vivo response was dominated by HLA-C-restricted CMV-specific TCR beta clonotypes.

TCRdb redid the calling of the reads with MiXCR, one entry per CDR3 protein. The sample holds some 600,000 distinct CDR3 sequences, roughly 24% seen once. The rearrangement joins TRBV20-1 to TRBJ2-3; 8 bases are shared with TRBD2. What was sequenced was CD8+ T cells from PBMCs. The origin of this receptor is a human donor in good health (CMV status not recorded). Some clones in this sample may be carry-over from other donors' samples. The CDR3 protein is CSAKAGDVTDTQYF. For the CDR3, the DNA is TGCAGTGCAAAAGCGGGGGACGTCACAGATACGCAGTATTTT.